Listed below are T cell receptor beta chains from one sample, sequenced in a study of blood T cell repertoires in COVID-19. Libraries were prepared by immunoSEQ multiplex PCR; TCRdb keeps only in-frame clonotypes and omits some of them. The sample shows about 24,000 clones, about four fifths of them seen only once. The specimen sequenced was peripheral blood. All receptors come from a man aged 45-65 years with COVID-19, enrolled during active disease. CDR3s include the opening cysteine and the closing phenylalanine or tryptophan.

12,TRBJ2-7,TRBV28,CASRMSLREQYF
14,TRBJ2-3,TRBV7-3,CASSSRGSTDTQYF
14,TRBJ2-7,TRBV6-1,CASSEAGGGSEQYF
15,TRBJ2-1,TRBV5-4,CASSPTSGRAREQFF
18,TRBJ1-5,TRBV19,CASSIRSGGWGSNQPQHF
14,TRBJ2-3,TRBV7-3,CASSSSVSTDTQYF
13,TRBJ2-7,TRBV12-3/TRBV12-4,CASSFQEAYEQYF
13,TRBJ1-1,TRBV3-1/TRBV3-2,CASRRTGGTEAFF
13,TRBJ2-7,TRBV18,CASSPAGTYEQYF
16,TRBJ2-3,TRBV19,CASSFTGGAGTDTQYF
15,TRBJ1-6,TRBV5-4,CASSLQGARNSPLHF
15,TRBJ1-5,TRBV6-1,CASSEQGMGNQPQHF
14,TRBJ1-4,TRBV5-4,CASSATGGDEKLFF
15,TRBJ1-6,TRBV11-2,CASTRTGGSGSPLHF
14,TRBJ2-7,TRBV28,CASDRTGAASEQYF
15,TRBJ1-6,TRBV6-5,CASTKRQGLNSPLHF
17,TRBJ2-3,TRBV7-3,CASSLRGTGTSRHTQYF
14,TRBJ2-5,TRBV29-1,CSVGLAGNQETQYF
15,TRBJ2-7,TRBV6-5,CASKMTGTGNYEQYF
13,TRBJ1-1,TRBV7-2,CASSFQGGTEAFF
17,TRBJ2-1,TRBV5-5,CASSLYIGTSGFDEQFF
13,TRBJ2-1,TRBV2,CASRPDRDNEQFF
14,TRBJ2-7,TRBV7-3,CASSTGLAGGEQYF
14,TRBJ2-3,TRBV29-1,CSVGAGATTDTQYF
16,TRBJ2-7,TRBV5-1,CASSARQGHSSYEQYF
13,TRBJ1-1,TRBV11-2,CASSLNQRTEAFF
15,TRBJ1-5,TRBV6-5,CASTYQHQANQPQHF
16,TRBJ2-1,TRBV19,CASSSSYGTSYNEQFF
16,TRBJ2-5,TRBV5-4,CASSPRDTGDQETQYF
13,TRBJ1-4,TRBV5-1,CASSYTTNEKLFF
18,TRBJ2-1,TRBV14,CASSRRAGQGLTYNEQFF
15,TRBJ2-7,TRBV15,CATSRDLGTVYEQYF
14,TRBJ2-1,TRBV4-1,CASSQEYTYNEQFF
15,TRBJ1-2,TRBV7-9,CASSLLGASGYGYTF
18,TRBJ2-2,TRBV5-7,CASSSKRKDRAWGGELFF
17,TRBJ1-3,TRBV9,CASSSRTGGVSGNTIYF
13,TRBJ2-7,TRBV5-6,CASSLQGVHEQYF
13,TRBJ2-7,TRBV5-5,CASSRDYSYEQYF
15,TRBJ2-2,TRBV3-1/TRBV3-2,CASSQGVAGVGELFF
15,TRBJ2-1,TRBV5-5,CASSFSGLGMNEQFF
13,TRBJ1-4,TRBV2,CASRRSSNEKLFF
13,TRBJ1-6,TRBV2,CASSDGDSSPLHF
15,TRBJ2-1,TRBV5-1,CASSPPERAFNEQFF
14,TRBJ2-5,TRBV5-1,CASNPGALGETQYF
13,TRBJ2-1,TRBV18,CASSPTGGDEQFF